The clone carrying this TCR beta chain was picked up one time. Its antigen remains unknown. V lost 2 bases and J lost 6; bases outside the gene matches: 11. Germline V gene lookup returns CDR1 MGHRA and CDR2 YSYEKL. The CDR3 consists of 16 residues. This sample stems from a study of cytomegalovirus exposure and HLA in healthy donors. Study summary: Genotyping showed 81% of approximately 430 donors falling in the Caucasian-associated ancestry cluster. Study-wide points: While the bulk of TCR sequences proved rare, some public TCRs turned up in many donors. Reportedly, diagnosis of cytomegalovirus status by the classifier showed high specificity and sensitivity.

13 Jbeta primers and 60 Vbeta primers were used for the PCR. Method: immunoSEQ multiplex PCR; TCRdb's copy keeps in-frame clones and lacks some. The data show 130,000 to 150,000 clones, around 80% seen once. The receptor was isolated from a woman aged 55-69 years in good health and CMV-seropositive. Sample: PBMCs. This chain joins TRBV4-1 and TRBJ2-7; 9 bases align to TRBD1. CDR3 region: CASSQSPGQGSGEQYF. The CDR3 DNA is TGCGCCAGCAGCCAAAGCCCGGGACAGGGATCGGGCGAGCAGTACTTC.